This T cell receptor (beta chain) was obtained from a study of human T cells and chemical hapten exposure. Study-level information: Patients having alopecia areata, totalis or universalis were mostly female. Study observations and caveats: Following DPC sensitization, TCRs present above 1 in 1000 frequency showed no change.

This CDR3 is 13 amino acids long. Looked up from germline, CDR1 is MDHEN and CDR2 is SYDVKM. The V end was cut by 5 bases, the J end by 4 bases, with 12 bases between. The sample's time point: pre-sensitization, week 0. As for treatment: therapeutic diphenylcyclopropenone sensitization with weekly scalp DPC. At patch-test visits, sampling came before the patch test. In regard to this clonotype: What it binds is unknown.

TCRdb analysed the RACE reads with MiXCR anew, one entry per CDR3 protein. The data contain 150,000 to 200,000 distinct CDR3 sequences, around 30% of them singletons. Sequencing was performed on whole blood, taken in connection with sensitization to the hapten diphenylcyclopropenone (DPC). The chain uses TRBV28 and TRBJ2-7; no firm D call. This TCR came from a woman younger than 45 with alopecia areata. Some clones in this sample may be carry-over from other donors' samples. The CDR3 bases are TGTGCCAGCAGTCCTTCGGACCTTTACGAGCAGTACTTC. The encoded protein is CASSPSDLYEQYF.